A selection of T cell receptor beta chains follows, all from one sample in a study of a mutant IDH1 vaccine in newly diagnosed glioma. Antigens for these TCRs are unknown. Data came from immunoSEQ multiplex PCR; TCRdb stores just in-frame clones and leaves some out. The data show over 55,000 clones, about 88% seen once. The sequenced sample was PBMCs, obtained from a glioma patient whose treatment included an IDH1 peptide vaccine. These receptors were collected from a man aged 40-49 years with glioma. Both conserved end residues are trimmed from each CDR3. Each record gives: V gene, J gene, CDR3 length, CDR3 protein.

v_call: TRBV28; j_call: TRBJ1-1; cdr3_length: 15; cdr3_aa: ASSPGQGGLFYTEAF
v_call: TRBV6-6; j_call: TRBJ2-3; cdr3_length: 9; cdr3_aa: ASSLGGTQY
v_call: TRBV5-1; j_call: TRBJ1-1; cdr3_length: 11; cdr3_aa: ASSLGPGEAPF
v_call: TRBV19; j_call: TRBJ2-1; cdr3_length: 8; cdr3_aa: AVGGHEQF
v_call: TRBV6-1; j_call: TRBJ2-1; cdr3_length: 11; cdr3_aa: ASSDSPYNEQF
v_call: TRBV11-1; j_call: TRBJ1-1; cdr3_length: 12; cdr3_aa: ASSRELGDTEAF
v_call: TRBV29-1; j_call: TRBJ2-1; cdr3_length: 9; cdr3_aa: SAKAVNEQF
v_call: TRBV5-1; j_call: TRBJ1-1; cdr3_length: 14; cdr3_aa: ASSLALELVDTEAF
v_call: TRBV10-3; j_call: TRBJ1-1; cdr3_length: 10; cdr3_aa: AAFGPNTEAF
v_call: TRBV5-6; j_call: TRBJ1-1; cdr3_length: 12; cdr3_aa: ASSLEFRQGLAF
v_call: TRBV21-1; j_call: TRBJ1-2; cdr3_length: 15; cdr3_aa: ASSNILLTGQGKNYT
v_call: TRBV9; j_call: TRBJ2-1; cdr3_length: 12; cdr3_aa: ASSKRDTYNEQF
v_call: TRBV18; j_call: TRBJ1-1; cdr3_length: 12; cdr3_aa: ASSPQTAGGLGF
v_call: TRBV7-6; j_call: TRBJ2-5; cdr3_length: 12; cdr3_aa: ASSLTGYQETQY
v_call: TRBV19; j_call: TRBJ1-3; cdr3_length: 12; cdr3_aa: ASTDARSGNTIY
v_call: TRBV19; j_call: TRBJ2-1; cdr3_length: 15; cdr3_aa: ASSGVQAGGPYNEQF
v_call: TRBV5-4; j_call: TRBJ1-2; cdr3_length: 11; cdr3_aa: ASSLDTNYGYT